This is a list of T cell receptor beta chains from one sample in a study of blood T cell repertoires in COVID-19. The repertoire was sequenced with immunoSEQ multiplex PCR; TCRdb's copy has only in-frame clones and lacks some. The sample lists approximately 290,000 clones, 87% occurring once. Sequencing was performed on peripheral blood. The receptor set was obtained from a man aged 18 to 30 with active or convalescent COVID-19. Both conserved end residues are part of each CDR3. The order of the fields is clone size, D gene, J gene, V gene, CDR3 DNA, CDR3 protein. The D gene is left open where the match is weak. Part of the rows lack a size; the others show once, few, many or a class for expanded clones.

abundance: .
d_gene: .
j_gene: TRBJ1-1
v_gene: TRBV7-8
CDR3nt: TGTGCCAGCAACCCTACAGGGTCCCGGACTGAAGCTTTCTTT
CDR3aa: CASNPTGSRTEAFF

abundance: .
d_gene: TRBD1
j_gene: TRBJ2-2
v_gene: TRBV7-9
CDR3nt: TGTGCCATCCAAGTTACGGGTGACAGGGGGCCGAACACCGGGGAGCTGTTTTTT
CDR3aa: CAIQVTGDRGPNTGELFF

abundance: .
d_gene: .
j_gene: TRBJ1-1
v_gene: TRBV15
CDR3nt: TGTGCCACCAGCAGAGATCAGGGGCTGGGGAGTGAAGCTTTCTTT
CDR3aa: CATSRDQGLGSEAFF

abundance: .
d_gene: .
j_gene: TRBJ1-2
v_gene: TRBV7-8
CDR3nt: TGTGCCAGCAGCTTTTGGGGGGAGGATGGCTACACCTTC
CDR3aa: CASSFWGEDGYTF

abundance: once
d_gene: TRBD1
j_gene: TRBJ1-6
v_gene: TRBV6-1
CDR3nt: TGTGCCAGCAGTGATCAGCAACAGGGGGCCGATTCACCCCTCCACTTT
CDR3aa: CASSDQQQGADSPLHF

abundance: .
d_gene: .
j_gene: TRBJ1-2
v_gene: TRBV6-6
CDR3nt: TGTGCCAGCTTCCTTGGGGGGGTGTCTGGCTACACCTTC
CDR3aa: CASFLGGVSGYTF

abundance: .
d_gene: TRBD2
j_gene: TRBJ2-7
v_gene: TRBV4-1
CDR3nt: TGCGCCAGCAGCCAAGCCCCGGGACTAGCGGGGTACGAGCAGTACTTC
CDR3aa: CASSQAPGLAGYEQYF

abundance: few
d_gene: TRBD1
j_gene: TRBJ1-6
v_gene: TRBV7-2
CDR3nt: TGTGCCAGCAGCTCTCGGGACAGCTTCTCCTTCCACTTT
CDR3aa: CASSSRDSFSFHF

abundance: many
d_gene: .
j_gene: TRBJ1-5
v_gene: TRBV28
CDR3nt: TGTGCCAGCAGTGATTCTGTAGTTCAGGCCCAGCATTTT
CDR3aa: CASSDSVVQAQHF

abundance: .
d_gene: TRBD1
j_gene: TRBJ1-2
v_gene: TRBV20-1
CDR3nt: TGCAGTACAGACAGGGGGCAGGGCTACACCTTC
CDR3aa: CSTDRGQGYTF

abundance: .
d_gene: TRBD2
j_gene: TRBJ2-7
v_gene: TRBV4-3
CDR3nt: TGCGCCAGCAGCCAAGATTTACTTGCGGGGGGTTACTACGAGCAGTACTTC
CDR3aa: CASSQDLLAGGYYEQYF

abundance: .
d_gene: TRBD2
j_gene: TRBJ2-3
v_gene: TRBV7-3
CDR3nt: TGTGCCAGCAGCTTATTGGCGGGAGGCACAGATACGCAGTATTTT
CDR3aa: CASSLLAGGTDTQYF

abundance: .
d_gene: .
j_gene: TRBJ2-3
v_gene: TRBV6-5
CDR3nt: TGTGCCAGCAGTTCCCTAGGAGATACGCAGTATTTT
CDR3aa: CASSSLGDTQYF

abundance: .
d_gene: .
j_gene: TRBJ2-7
v_gene: TRBV21-1
CDR3nt: TGTGCCAGCAGCAAAGGCCCCCCAGGGCAGTACTTC
CDR3aa: CASSKGPPGQYF

abundance: few
d_gene: TRBD1
j_gene: TRBJ1-6
v_gene: TRBV7-2
CDR3nt: TGTGCCAGCAGCTTTTCCGGGACAGCACATTCACCCCTCCACTTT
CDR3aa: CASSFSGTAHSPLHF